A single sample gave rise to the 9 T cell receptor beta chains below, sequenced in a study of blood T cells in healthy people across ages. Combining a sample-barcoded 5' primer with a J-beta primer mix, a second PCR ran for 7 to 11 cycles. TCRdb analysed the 5' RACE reads with MiXCR anew, one entry per CDR3 protein. The table includes about 570,000 distinct CDR3 sequences, approximately 25% detected once. Sequencing was performed on blood. The source of these receptors is a woman in her seventies in good health.

As regards this clonotype: At one boundary the junction diverges from the germline segment, which might be a read error. The chain couples TRBV4-3 to TRBJ1-1; TRBD1 aligns across 7 bases. There are 15 residues in the CDR3. The V gene's germline CDR1 is LGHNA and CDR2 YSLEER. CDR3 sequence: CAGSQEAGTVTEAFF. As DNA, the CDR3 is TGCGCCGGCAGCCAAGAGGCCGGGACAGTCACTGAAGCTTTCTTT.

The rearrangement uses TRBV4-3 and TRBJ2-7, with TRBD2 matching over 8 bases. Germline CDR1 reads LGHNA; CDR2 reads YSLEER. With V trimmed by 0 bases and J by 4 bases, 8 bases remained unmatched. The CDR3 consists of 16 residues. The CDR3 nucleotides read TGCGCCAGCAGCCAAGATCTGGGTAGCGGGGTTTACGAGCAGTACTTC. Translated: CASSQDLGSGVYEQYF.

The chain is built from TRBV5-1 and TRBJ2-2; D is ambiguous. Germline V gene sequence: CDR1 SGHRS, CDR2 YFSETQ. V shed 4 bases and J shed 6 bases, with 19 bases lying between them. The CDR3 is made up of 16 amino acids. The CDR3 protein is CASSPKAAFNAGELFF. CDR3 sequence (DNA): TGCGCCAGCAGCCCTAAGGCAGCCTTTAACGCCGGGGAGCTGTTTTTT.

The chain couples TRBV6-5 to TRBJ1-1; 7 nucleotides line up with TRBD1. With V trimmed by 7 bases and J by 8 bases, 13 bases remained unmatched. The germline V gene encodes CDR1 MNHEY and CDR2 SVGAGI. The CDR3 covers 14 residues. In DNA, the CDR3 is TGTGCCAGCACCGATACCCTGACAGGGCACGAAGCTTTCTTT. Its protein product is CASTDTLTGHEAFF.

This clonotype was observed at least ten times. CDR3 DNA: TGTGCCAGCAGTGAAGGAAGCAGGCGGTTCTTC. This gives the protein CASSEGSRRFF. V and J are TRBV2 and TRBJ2-1; D is unresolved. Germline V lookup: CDR1 SNHLY, CDR2 FYNNEI. The CDR3 is 11 residues long. The V end was cut by 1 base, the J end by 15 bases, with 10 bases between.

The CDR3 DNA is TGCGCCAGCAGCTTGGAACCGCAGGGAGGAGAGACCCAGTACTTC. This sequence encodes CASSLEPQGGETQYF. The chain employs TRBV5-1 and TRBJ2-5; tentatively, D is TRBD2 (6 bases). Trimming took 0 bases from V and 4 from J, leaving 13 bases between them. The CDR3 is 15 amino acids. Per the germline V gene, CDR1 is SGHRS and CDR2 is YFSETQ.

The chain carries TRBV6-1 and TRBJ1-6; weak D call: TRBD1 (5 bases). With 4 bases removed from V and 7 bases from J, the gap between germline ends came to 8 bases. The CDR3 runs 13 residues. Germline V gene data show CDR1 as MNHNS and CDR2 as SASEGT. CDR3 residues: CASSGGRNSPLHF. CDR3 DNA sequence: TGTGCCAGCAGTGGGGGACGAAATTCACCCCTCCACTTT.

This chain uses TRBV29-1 with TRBJ1-2, with 8 positions matching TRBD1. The V gene end was trimmed by 0 bases and the J gene end by 8 bases; junction bases not matched to a gene: 2. The CDR3 is 12 amino acids. Germline CDR1 reads SQVTM; CDR2 reads ANQGSEA. CDR3 amino acids: CSVEDRGRGYTF. DNA for the CDR3: TGCAGCGTTGAAGACAGGGGGCGAGGCTACACCTTC.

This clonotype appeared many times. The CDR3 here is CASSEGVNTEAFF. The CDR3 DNA reads as TGTGCCAGCAGTGAAGGAGTGAACACTGAAGCTTTCTTT. The chain recombines TRBV2 with TRBJ1-1, with D unclear. Germline V CDR1 and CDR2: SNHLY, FYNNEI. The V end was cut by 1 base, the J end by 0 bases, with 3 bases between. This CDR3 comprises 13 residues. The variable domain in full, with the rest retrieved from reference TRBV2 and TRBJ1-1, is EPEVTQTPSHQVTQMGQEVILRCVPISNHLYFYWYRQILGQKVEFLVSFYNNEISEKSEIFDDQFSVERPDGSNFTLKIRSTKLEDSAMYFCASSEGVNTEAFFGQGTRLTVV.